Described below is a single T cell receptor (beta chain) sequence and its context. Its target is unknown. V lost 4 bases and J 6 bases, leaving 10 bases between the germline ends. CDR3 length: 13 amino acids. Germline V lookup: CDR1 SGHAT, CDR2 FQNNGV. 13 Jbeta primers and 60 Vbeta primers were used for the PCR. Method: immunoSEQ multiplex PCR; TCRdb's copy keeps in-frame clones and lacks some. Among 150,000 to 200,000 clones listed, roughly 84% were seen once. This entry comes from a study of cytomegalovirus exposure and HLA in healthy donors. Study overall: Unique TCR beta sequences numbering 120 million or so came from 190 million or so T cells in an earlier analysis. Study-level results: Specificity for CMV antigens was confirmed in vitro for a few of the CMV-associated chains.

This clonotype was sampled from a man aged 25-45 years in good health and CMV-seropositive. V usage is TRBV11-2 and J usage is TRBJ2-1; the D gene is possibly TRBD2 (6 bases). Material: PBMCs. DNA for the CDR3: TGTGCCAGCAGCTCGACTAGAGGCAATGAGCAGTTCTTC. It codes for CASSSTRGNEQFF.